The 24 T cell receptor beta chains reported below all come from one sample, sequenced in a study of vaccination and CD4 T cells after COVID-19. Treatment of the sample: approximately 10-day PBMC culture with coronavirus spike peptide pools or control peptides (ViraFEST assay). Prior to the COVID-19 pandemic (2011-2018), the unexposed donor's CD4+ T cells were collected. The Oncomine TCR Beta short-read assay generated sequence data from the DNA of cultured CD4+ T cells. Extraction of genomic DNA was performed on cultured CD4+ T cells. TCRdb itself ran the PCR reads through MiXCR, one entry per CDR3 protein. The sample yields approximately 9,400 distinct CDR3 sequences, roughly a third seen once. These receptors have no known antigen. Sequences were obtained from CD4+ T cells from blood, cultured in vitro. All receptors derive from a human donor in good health.

This clonotype was detected a few times. This chain uses TRBV7-3 with TRBJ2-3; maybe TRBD2 (6 bases). This CDR3 contains 15 residues. CDR1 SGHTA and CDR2 FQGTGA come from the germline V gene. The V end lost 2 bases, the J end lost 1 base, and 10 bases lay between the germline ends. CDR3 residues: CASSLWASGTDTQYF. The CDR3 region has the DNA TGTGCCAGCAGCTTATGGGCTAGCGGCACAGATACGCAGTATTTT.

The chain combines TRBV7-2 with TRBJ1-2; TRBD1 matches at 9 bases. CDR3 size: 14 residues. The V and J ends lost 5 bases and 6 bases, in that order; junction bases with no gene match: 7. Germline CDR1 reads SGHTA; CDR2 reads FQGNSA. The CDR3 loop reads CASSPTGGGNGYTF. The DNA for the CDR3 is TGTGCCAGCAGCCCAACAGGGGGCGGTAATGGCTACACCTTC.

The chain joins TRBV20-1 to TRBJ1-1, with D unresolved. The CDR3 length is 12 residues. Germline values: CDR1 DFQATT, CDR2 SNEGSKA (reference sequence). The CDR3 DNA follows: TGCAGGCCACCATCCCCGAACACTGAAGCTTTCTTT. This codes for CRPPSPNTEAFF.

The chain employs TRBV7-2 and TRBJ2-7; D gene unclear. The germline V gene has CDR1 SGHTA and CDR2 FQGNSA. Trimming removed 2 bases at V and 2 bases at J, with 16 bases between. This CDR3 has 16 residues. The CDR3 sequence is CASSLPSGTATYEQYF. CDR3 sequence (DNA): TGTGCCAGCAGCTTACCCTCCGGCACAGCTACCTACGAGCAGTACTTC. Together with reference TRBV7-2 and TRBJ2-7, the CDR3 gives the full variable domain: GAGVSQSPSNKVTEKGKDVELRCDPISGHTALYWYRQSLGQGLEFLIYFQGNSAPDKSGLPSDRFSAERTGGSVSTLTIQRTQQEDSAVYLCASSLPSGTATYEQYFGPGTRLTVT.

The rearrangement links TRBV15 to TRBJ2-6, with TRBD2 as a possible D gene (6 bases). This CDR3 spans 14 amino acids. Between the trimmed V and J ends, which lost 7 bases and 4 bases, there was a span of 11 bases. The germline V gene has CDR1 LNHNV and CDR2 YYDKDF (reference sequence). The CDR3 bases are TGTGCCACCACGGGAGTAGCCGGGGCCAACGTCCTGACTTTC. This codes for CATTGVAGANVLTF.

The chain combines TRBV28 with TRBJ1-2, with 9 nucleotides matching TRBD1. The CDR3 contains 15 residues. CDR1 MDHEN and CDR2 SYDVKM come from the germline V gene. J was trimmed by 7 bases and V by 6 bases; bases with no gene match: 12. In DNA form, the CDR3 reads TGTGCCAGCAGACTATTACGGGCGACAGGGGGTGGCTACACCTTC. Translation: CASRLLRATGGGYTF.

This chain joins TRBV20-1 and TRBJ1-2, with a tentative D call TRBD1 (6 bases). In germline, CDR1 is DFQATT, CDR2 SNEGSKA (reference sequence). The CDR3 extends over 12 amino acids. V lost 0 bases to trimming and J lost 5 bases, with 7 bases between them. The CDR3: CSARDRGYGYTF. Here the CDR3 DNA reads TGCAGTGCTAGAGACAGGGGATATGGCTACACCTTC.

The chain couples TRBV7-2 to TRBJ2-1; 8 nucleotides line up with TRBD2. After removal of 5 bases from V and 8 bases from J, the junction contained 14 bases not matched to a gene. The CDR3 totals 16 residues. Germline CDR1 and CDR2: SGHTA and FQGNSA. CDR3 sequence: CASSPEGGPGGDEQFF. The CDR3 DNA reads TGTGCCAGCAGCCCCGAGGGGGGCCCGGGAGGGGATGAGCAGTTCTTC.

This chain joins TRBV6-1 and TRBJ2-3; D gene uncertain. CDR3 length: 13 amino acids. Germline V gene sequence: CDR1 MNHNS, CDR2 SASEGT. Trimming shortened V by 6 bases and J by 3 bases, and 10 bases separated the two germline ends. The CDR3 sequence: CASSKKGTDTQYF. The CDR3 DNA reads as TGTGCCAGCAGCAAGAAGGGTACAGATACGCAGTATTTT.

In this sample, this clonotype turned up a few times. J is TRBJ1-2 and V is TRBV19; D is unresolved. Trimming removed 2 bases at V and 1 base at J, with 11 bases between. The germline V gene has CDR1 LNHDA and CDR2 SQIVND (reference sequence). The CDR3 runs to 15 residues. The CDR3 bases are TGTGCCAGTAGTATATTTTCGGCAGTTAACTATGGCTACACCTTC. As protein: CASSIFSAVNYGYTF. The variable domain in full, with the rest retrieved from reference TRBV19 and TRBJ1-2, is DGGITQSPKYLFRKEGQNVTLSCEQNLNHDAMYWYRQDPGQGLRLIYYSQIVNDFQKGDIAEGYSVSREKKESFPLTVTSAQKNPTAFYLCASSIFSAVNYGYTFGSGTRLTVV.

A few counts support this clonotype. This chain connects TRBV6-2 or TRBV6-3 to TRBJ1-5; D ambiguous. The CDR3 runs 13 residues. Germline V lookup: CDR1 MNHEY, CDR2 SVGEGT. V was pared by 0 bases and J by 6 bases, with 6 bases between. Written as DNA, the CDR3 is TGTGCCAGCAGTTACTCGCGGCTTCAGCCCCAGCATTTT. It translates to CASSYSRLQPQHF.

The gene calls are TRBV9 and TRBJ2-1; D might be TRBD1 or TRBD2, each matching 6 bases. Per germline, CDR1 SGDLS and CDR2 YYNGEE. The V end was cut by 4 bases, the J end by 4 bases, with 12 bases between. The CDR3 has 14 residues. This chain's CDR3 is CASSTGTAYNEQFF. CDR3 nucleotide sequence: TGTGCCAGCAGCACAGGGACTGCGTACAATGAGCAGTTCTTC.

In its sample, this clonotype was seen a few times. CDR3 nucleotides: TGTGCCAGCAGCTTATATCCACGACGGGGACTAGCGGGATCTCTCGAGACCCAGTACTTC. Its translation: CASSLYPRRGLAGSLETQYF. J is TRBJ2-5 and V is TRBV7-9; TRBD2 matches 13 bases. Germline CDR1 reads SEHNR; CDR2 reads FQNEAQ (reference sequence). With V trimmed by 2 bases and J by 5 bases, 17 bases remained unmatched. There are 20 residues in the CDR3.

This clonotype was seen only once. The genes are TRBV5-1 and TRBJ1-5; D call uncertain. Germline CDR1 SGHRS, CDR2 YFSETQ. The V and J ends lost 4 bases and 1 base respectively, with 6 bases between them. The CDR3 extends over 13 amino acids. The CDR3 here is CASSLSSNQPQHF. Written as DNA, the CDR3 is TGCGCCAGCAGCCTGTCCAGCAATCAGCCCCAGCATTTT.

This clonotype was counted a few times. V is TRBV6-4 and J is TRBJ1-2, with D possibly being TRBD1 (5 bases). CDR1 is MRHNA and CDR2 is SNTAGT in the germline V gene. The CDR3 runs 16 residues. Between the trimmed V and J ends, which lost 0 bases and 3 bases, there was a span of 14 bases. CDR3: CASSDSGGYPYYGYTF. CDR3 DNA sequence: TGTGCCAGCAGTGACTCCGGGGGTTACCCTTACTATGGCTACACCTTC.

V and J are TRBV20-1 and TRBJ2-3; no clear D. V was clipped by 5 bases and J by 6 bases, with 15 bases between them. This CDR3 comprises 13 residues. The germline V gene has CDR1 DFQATT and CDR2 SNEGSKA (reference sequence). The CDR3 protein is CSARVQLRDTQYF. The CDR3 region has the DNA TGCAGTGCTCGGGTTCAGCTCAGGGATACGCAGTATTTT.

The CDR3 nucleotides read TGCAGTGCTAGAGAGCCGCTCCTCTTGGTCACTGAAGCTTTCTTT. This sequence encodes CSAREPLLLVTEAFF. This chain connects TRBV20-1 to TRBJ1-1; D is ambiguous. V lost 0 bases and J lost 4, with 15 bases in between. This CDR3 is 15 amino acids long. Germline V gives CDR1 DFQATT, CDR2 SNEGSKA (reference sequence).

The chain carries TRBV15 and TRBJ1-2; D is unresolved. V was shortened by 0 bases and J by 8 bases, with 7 bases between the two germline ends. Per the germline V gene, CDR1 is LNHNV and CDR2 is YYDKDF (reference sequence). There are 12 residues in the CDR3. The CDR3 DNA follows: TGTGCCACCAGCAGAGATCTTGGAGGCTACACCTTC. Amino acid sequence: CATSRDLGGYTF.

This clonotype showed up just a few times. The gene calls are TRBV20-1 and TRBJ2-1; D is ambiguous. Trimming stripped 6 bases from V and 1 base from J, with 7 bases between. The CDR3 is 12 amino acids. Germline CDR1 reads DFQATT; CDR2 reads SNEGSKA (reference sequence). The CDR3 nucleotides read TGCAGTGCAGCCGGGTCCTACAATGAGCAGTTCTTC. This translates into CSAAGSYNEQFF.

This clonotype was observed a few times. The V gene is TRBV5-1, the J gene TRBJ2-5; D remains unclear. V was cut by 3 bases and J by 5 bases, with 11 bases left in between. The CDR3 totals 13 residues. Germline lookup yields CDR1 SGHRS and CDR2 YFSETQ. CDR3 residues: CASSSWAAETQYF. The CDR3 region has the DNA TGCGCCAGCAGCTCCTGGGCCGCGGAGACCCAGTACTTC. The full variable domain, with the rest looked up from reference TRBV5-1 and TRBJ2-5, is KAGVTQTPRYLIKTRGQQVTLSCSPISGHRSVSWYQQTPGQGLQFLFEYFSETQRNKGNFPGRFSGRQFSNSRSEMNVSTLELGDSALYLCASSSWAAETQYFGPGTRLLVL.

This chain joins TRBV4-3 and TRBJ2-7, with 8 bases matching TRBD1. The CDR3 covers 14 residues. J lost 7 bases, V lost 1 base, and 6 bases had no gene match. From germline, CDR1 is LGHNA and CDR2 YSLEER. The CDR3 nucleotides are TGCGCCAGCAGCCAAGCGGACAGGGCGGGTGAGCAGTACTTC. Translated, it gives CASSQADRAGEQYF.

The CDR3 loop is CASSLRGDRAALSGANVLTF. The CDR3 DNA follows: TGTGCCAGCAGCTTAAGGGGGGACCGCGCCGCCCTCTCTGGGGCCAACGTCCTGACTTTC. The chain recombines TRBV7-9 with TRBJ2-6, with D tentatively TRBD1 or TRBD2 (6 bases each). Germline V gives CDR1 SEHNR, CDR2 FQNEAQ (reference sequence). V shed 2 bases and J shed 0 bases, with 20 bases lying between them. CDR3 length equals 20 residues.

The CDR3 protein is CASSVAQSYEQYF. CDR3 nucleotide sequence: TGTGCCAGCAGTGTCGCGCAATCCTACGAGCAGTACTTC. The chain has TRBV6-1 and TRBJ2-7; D uncertain. The CDR3 extends over 13 amino acids. The V end was cut by 4 bases, the J end by 1 base, with 8 bases between. Germline lookup yields CDR1 MNHNS and CDR2 SASEGT.

This clonotype was seen only once. The chain couples TRBV7-2 to TRBJ2-7, with D unclear. Germline-derived CDR1 and CDR2 are SGHTA and FQGNSA. CDR3 length: 15 amino acids. V lost 5 bases and J 2 bases, leaving 16 bases between the germline ends. CDR3 residues: CASSPASGQPYEQYF. CDR3 nucleotide sequence: TGTGCCAGCAGCCCGGCCTCCGGCCAGCCCTACGAGCAGTACTTC.